A single T cell receptor (beta chain) is shown here with its context. The antigen is unknown. The data belong to a study of blood T cells in healthy people across ages. Together with a sample-barcoded 5' primer, a J-beta primer mix was included in a second PCR lasting about 6 to 12 cycles. TCRdb called the 5' RACE reads again in MiXCR, with one record for every CDR3 protein. The sample has over a million distinct CDR3 sequences; around 39% are singletons. Trimming removed 5 bases at V and 5 bases at J, with 15 bases between. The length of the CDR3 is 14 residues. Looked up from germline, CDR1 is SGHTA and CDR2 is FQGNSA. Study-level results: Naive T cell percentage strongly correlated with TCR beta diversity. More naive CD4+ cells and higher diversity were found in long-lived than in aged donors.

Sequences were obtained from blood. The receptor comes from a woman aged 18-29 years in good health. The chain couples TRBV7-2 to TRBJ1-2, with D maybe TRBD1 (5 bases). In nucleotides, the CDR3 is TGTGCCAGCAGCCTCCAGGGTATACAGTATGGCTACACCTTC. Its translation: CASSLQGIQYGYTF.